This is a list of T cell receptor beta chains from one sample in a study of early stage breast cancer tumors. Profiled with immunoSEQ multiplex PCR; TCRdb holds only in-frame clones, not every one. The sample consists of around 51,000 clones, 78% of them appearing once. Sequences were obtained from blood. The receptors stem from a person aged 40 to 50 with breast cancer. CDR3s include the opening cysteine and the closing phenylalanine or tryptophan. A D gene is named only where the DNA matches it firmly. Clone size is given for some rows only: seen once, a few or many times, or a class if the clone is expanded.

D: TRBD2
J: TRBJ2-1
V: TRBV29-1
size: .
CDR3: CSTTSGLAGMGEQFF
DNA: TGCAGCACCACGTCGGGACTAGCGGGGATGGGTGAGCAGTTCTTC

D: TRBD1
J: TRBJ2-3
V: TRBV18
size: .
CDR3: CASSPLTGSTDTQYF
DNA: TGTGCCAGCTCACCCTTGACAGGGAGCACAGATACGCAGTATTTT

D: TRBD2
J: TRBJ2-5
V: TRBV7-8
size: .
CDR3: CASSLGLVGETQYF
DNA: TGTGCCAGCAGCTTGGGACTAGTCGGGGAGACCCAGTACTTC

D: TRBD2
J: TRBJ2-3
V: TRBV30
size: .
CDR3: CAWSRFGGDTDTQYF
DNA: TGTGCCTGGAGTCGCTTCGGGGGGGACACAGATACGCAGTATTTT

D: TRBD2
J: TRBJ2-7
V: TRBV4-1
size: .
CDR3: CASSQQATSGSSYEQYF
DNA: TGCGCCAGCAGCCAACAAGCGACTAGCGGGAGCTCCTACGAGCAGTACTTC

D: .
J: TRBJ1-5
V: TRBV6-6
size: .
CDR3: CASRPQQGWNQPQHF
DNA: TGTGCCAGCAGACCCCAGCAGGGGTGGAATCAGCCCCAGCATTTT

D: .
J: TRBJ2-3
V: TRBV19
size: .
CDR3: CASRASSSADTQYF
DNA: TGTGCCAGTAGGGCATCTAGCAGTGCAGATACGCAGTATTTT

D: .
J: TRBJ2-3
V: TRBV5-1
size: .
CDR3: CASSFQPGGSTDTQYF
DNA: TGCGCCAGCAGCTTCCAACCAGGGGGGAGCACAGATACGCAGTATTTT

D: .
J: TRBJ1-2
V: TRBV5-6
size: .
CDR3: CASSLYTNYGYTF
DNA: TGTGCCAGCAGCTTGTACACTAACTATGGCTACACCTTC

D: TRBD1
J: TRBJ1-4
V: TRBV6-5
size: .
CDR3: CASSNGQGGNEKLFF
DNA: TGTGCCAGCAGTAACGGACAGGGGGGAAATGAAAAACTGTTTTTT

D: .
J: TRBJ1-1
V: TRBV4-2
size: .
CDR3: CASSQVSGADTEAFF
DNA: TGTGCCAGCAGCCAGGTCTCAGGGGCGGACACTGAAGCTTTCTTT

D: .
J: TRBJ2-3
V: TRBV6-1
size: .
CDR3: CASSATRPLSSTDTQYF
DNA: TGTGCCAGCAGTGCGACCCGACCACTCTCTAGCACAGATACGCAGTATTTT

D: TRBD1
J: TRBJ1-1
V: TRBV28
size: .
CDR3: CASSSLGTGSMNTEAFF
DNA: TGTGCCAGCAGTTCCCTCGGGACAGGGTCGATGAACACTGAAGCTTTCTTT

D: .
J: TRBJ2-7
V: TRBV9
size: .
CDR3: CASSVAPSASSYEQYF
DNA: TGTGCCAGCAGCGTAGCTCCTAGCGCGAGCTCCTACGAGCAGTACTTC

D: TRBD2
J: TRBJ2-3
V: TRBV9
size: .
CDR3: CASSRELAVTDTQYF
DNA: TGTGCCAGCAGCAGGGAGCTAGCGGTTACAGATACGCAGTATTTT

D: .
J: TRBJ1-5
V: TRBV28
size: once
CDR3: CASRESNQPQHF
DNA: TGTGCCAGCAGGGAGAGCAATCAGCCCCAGCATTTT

D: TRBD1
J: TRBJ1-2
V: TRBV7-2
size: .
CDR3: CASSAEGTGYYGYTF
DNA: TGTGCCAGCAGCGCAGAGGGGACAGGGTACTATGGCTACACCTTC

D: .
J: TRBJ1-2
V: TRBV9
size: .
CDR3: CASSVRMARGGYTF
DNA: TGTGCCAGCAGCGTAAGAATGGCGAGAGGTGGCTACACCTTC

D: .
J: TRBJ1-1
V: TRBV7-9
size: .
CDR3: CASGGLVMNTEAFF
DNA: TGTGCCAGCGGGGGGCTCGTTATGAACACTGAAGCTTTCTTT

D: .
J: TRBJ2-5
V: TRBV30
size: .
CDR3: CAWGQETQYF
DNA: TGTGCCTGGGGCCAAGAGACCCAGTACTTC

D: .
J: TRBJ1-1
V: TRBV30
size: few
CDR3: CAWKMGAANTEAFF
DNA: TGTGCCTGGAAAATGGGGGCAGCGAACACTGAAGCTTTCTTT

D: TRBD2
J: TRBJ2-1
V: TRBV5-1
size: few
CDR3: CASSLGTSFEQFF
DNA: TGCGCCAGCAGCTTGGGGACTAGCTTTGAGCAGTTCTTC

D: TRBD2
J: TRBJ2-3
V: TRBV7-8
size: .
CDR3: CASSPPSAGVGDTQYF
DNA: TGTGCCAGCAGCCCCCCTTCAGCGGGAGTAGGAGATACGCAGTATTTT

D: .
J: TRBJ2-1
V: TRBV5-4
size: .
CDR3: CASSPHREQFF
DNA: TGTGCCAGCAGCCCTCATAGGGAGCAGTTCTTC

D: .
J: TRBJ1-4
V: TRBV11-3
size: .
CDR3: CASRRAGTQKLFF
DNA: TGTGCCAGCAGAAGGGCAGGGACTCAAAAACTGTTTTTT

D: .
J: TRBJ1-1
V: TRBV10-3
size: .
CDR3: CAISEGQEGEAFF
DNA: TGTGCCATCAGTGAGGGCCAGGAGGGAGAAGCTTTCTTT

D: .
J: TRBJ1-4
V: TRBV5-1
size: .
CDR3: CASSLADLGANEKLFF
DNA: TGCGCCAGCAGCTTGGCCGACCTAGGGGCTAATGAAAAACTGTTTTTT

D: .
J: TRBJ2-7
V: TRBV11-3
size: .
CDR3: CASSLGGSYEQYF
DNA: TGTGCCAGCAGCTTAGGCGGTTCCTACGAGCAGTACTTC

D: TRBD2
J: TRBJ2-1
V: TRBV6-1
size: .
CDR3: CASSETSGRAIHEQFF
DNA: TGTGCCAGCAGTGAAACTAGCGGGAGGGCCATCCATGAGCAGTTCTTC

D: TRBD1
J: TRBJ2-3
V: TRBV9
size: .
CDR3: CASSAQGDPSTDTQYF
DNA: TGTGCCAGCAGCGCACAGGGGGACCCTAGCACAGATACGCAGTATTTT

D: TRBD1
J: TRBJ1-5
V: TRBV5-1
size: .
CDR3: CASSTGQGNDQPQHF
DNA: TGCGCCAGCAGCACGGGACAGGGAAACGATCAGCCCCAGCATTTT

D: TRBD2
J: TRBJ2-7
V: TRBV18
size: .
CDR3: CASSPGLAGTYEQYF
DNA: TGTGCCAGCTCACCGGGACTAGCGGGGACTTACGAGCAGTACTTC

D: .
J: TRBJ1-2
V: TRBV1
size: .
CDR3: CTSSQVQGAYGYTF
DNA: TGCACCAGCAGCCAAGTACAGGGGGCCTATGGCTACACCTTC

D: TRBD1
J: TRBJ1-5
V: TRBV6-5
size: .
CDR3: CASSFGQGNQPQHF
DNA: TGTGCCAGCAGTTTCGGACAGGGCAACCAGCCCCAGCATTTT

D: .
J: TRBJ2-5
V: TRBV10-3
size: .
CDR3: CAISGVGARETQYF
DNA: TGTGCCATCAGTGGCGTGGGGGCCCGAGAGACCCAGTACTTC

D: .
J: TRBJ2-1
V: TRBV9
size: .
CDR3: CASSALGSYEQFF
DNA: TGTGCCAGCAGCGCTTTAGGGTCTTATGAGCAGTTCTTC

D: .
J: TRBJ2-1
V: TRBV6-5
size: .
CDR3: CASSSDHIGEQFF
DNA: TGTGCCAGCAGTTCCGATCATATAGGTGAGCAGTTCTTC